This T cell receptor (beta chain) appears in the sequencing data of a study of shared clonotypes between healthy human individuals. Terminally differentiated effector memory CD45RA+ cells were left out of the naive CD8 fraction, which was CD45RO-negative and positively selected for CCR7. Assay execution took place at the deep level. Produced via immunoSEQ multiplex PCR; TCRdb's table is partial and in-frame only. The table records roughly 2,000,000 clones, approximately 94% of them present only once. Study-wide points: Few donors limited the genetic and exposure-history diversity represented. Memory subsets generally showed smaller estimated richness than naive subsets did.

Concerning this clone: What it recognizes is unknown.

CDR1 is KGHSH and CDR2 is LQKENI in the germline V gene. The CDR3 contains 15 residues. V was pared by 3 bases and J by 3 bases, with 4 bases of the junction left unmatched. The TCR was taken from a man aged 18 to 30 in good health. This sequence joins TRBV18 and TRBJ2-7; TRBD1 matches at 11 bases. The sequencing input was naive CD8+ T cells sorted from blood. The CDR3 reads CASSPSGTGGYEQYF. CDR3 in DNA: TGTGCCAGCTCACCCTCCGGGACAGGGGGCTACGAGCAGTACTTC.